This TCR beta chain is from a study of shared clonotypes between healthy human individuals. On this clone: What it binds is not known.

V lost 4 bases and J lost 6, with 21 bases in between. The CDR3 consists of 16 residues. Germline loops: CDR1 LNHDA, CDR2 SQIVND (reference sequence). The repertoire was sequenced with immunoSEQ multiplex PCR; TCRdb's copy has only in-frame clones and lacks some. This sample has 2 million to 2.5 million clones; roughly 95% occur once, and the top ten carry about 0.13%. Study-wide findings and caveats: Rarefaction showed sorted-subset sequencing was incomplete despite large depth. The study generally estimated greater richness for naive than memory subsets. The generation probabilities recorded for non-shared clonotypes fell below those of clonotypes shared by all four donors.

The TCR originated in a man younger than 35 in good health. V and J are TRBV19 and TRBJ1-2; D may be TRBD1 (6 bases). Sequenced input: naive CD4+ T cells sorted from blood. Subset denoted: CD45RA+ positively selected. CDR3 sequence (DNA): TGTGCCAGTAGTACGCCGGGGGCAGTAAGTAAGAATGGCTACACCTTC. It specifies CASSTPGAVSKNGYTF.